This T cell receptor (beta chain) derives from a study of T cell responses to AZD1222 COVID-19 vaccine (dated by TCRdb to about 2021). For the study in its entirety: AZD1222 recipients given second doses at about 4 weeks or at about 12 weeks were pooled, since spike-specific TCR depth and breadth were not found to differ between the two schedules. A total of over 230 trial participants underwent TCR sequencing, of whom approximately 210 received two doses of AZD1222 and some 26 received two doses of the MenACWY control vaccine. Enrollment into the trials was organized by age into subgroups of 18-55, 56-69 and 70-plus years, and those subgroups contained around 150, 28 and 57 TCR-sequenced participants, respectively. What the study reported, not specific to this receptor: The vaccine-associated CD4 TCRs covered the entire spike protein, and the dominant responses fell in regions 160-218 and 743-854. Epitopes outside the regions mutated in the B.1.351 and B.1.1.7 variants were reportedly recognized by nearly half of the unique spike-specific TCRs. Conclusions about previously exposed vaccinees were limited because only six or seven AZD1222 recipients were SARS-CoV-2 seropositive at baseline. After two AZD1222 doses, both the breadth and the depth of spike-specific TCRs were significantly higher than at day 0 and than in MenACWY recipients. The 56-69-year group was small, and its depth increase did not reach significance, likely because of low power. No day 14 peak-response samples were available, so repertoires were characterized only after the peak T cell response. Most participants were white British and females outnumbered males, and the authors suggested that clonal diversity may have been underestimated.

Reading the label with the study, this specimen's time point is: baseline before first vaccination. The vaccinee samples were drawn from two UK trials, COV001 and COV002, one of which was a single-blind randomized controlled phase 2/3 trial testing AZD1222 (ChAdOx1 nCoV-19) in healthy adults. Trial participant PBMC samples were collected at day 0 and day 28 after the second dose for TCRbeta chain sequencing. The CDR3 regions of human TCRbeta chains were subjected to immunosequencing. On the study's bioinformatics: Repertoire TCRs were checked for matches against a reference library of SARS-CoV-2-specific TCRs that had been generated using the MIRA antigen-specificity platform. Breadth was defined as the fraction of unique TCRs that were SARS-CoV-2-associated. Depth was defined as the fraction of total T cells that were SARS-CoV-2-associated. Using the MIRA data, every spike-specific TCR was mapped to the spike region that the TCR reacted to and assigned to either a CD4 or a CD8 class. Log10-transformed breadth and depth values were compared by one-way ANOVA with Sidak's multiple comparisons tests. This is the immuneACCESS table as TCRdb keeps it, with only in-frame sequences that have V and J called. A part of the clones is gone; compared with another copy, unresolved V genes explain less than half, and the rest is unexplained. That table supplies the V and J calls and clone size; D and trimming were determined from the DNA. This sample comprises 90,000 to 140,000 clones, about 81% of them detected only once. Clones ranked in the top ten supply 5% of the sample.

Details on this clone: The target of this receptor is not known. No base quality values were provided; no much bigger clone lies one nucleotide off.

Per the germline V gene, SGDLS is the CDR1 and YYNGEE is the CDR2. The CDR3 contains 16 residues, cysteine and phenylalanine counted. Only the CDR3 DNA stays, 48 bases, in frame from base 1. V and J lose 0 bases and 3 bases, and a span of 14 bases separates them. The V and J segments used are TRBV9 and TRBJ2-3, with TRBD2 as a weak D call on 7 bases. The starting material was peripheral blood, obtained on day 0 of AZD1222 vaccination. The TCR originated in an adult in good health. The nucleotides read TGTGCCAGCAGCGTAGGTGGGGGGGCCGAGACAGATACGCAGTATTTT. It is translated as CASSVGGGAETDTQYF.